The clone carrying this T cell receptor beta chain has a handful of counts. The antigen is unknown. The use of a sample-barcoded 5' primer and a J-beta primer mix characterized a second PCR of about 7 to 12 cycles. In TCRdb, the 5' RACE reads were re-called with MiXCR into one record per CDR3 protein. The sample gives about 1 million distinct CDR3 sequences, 40% to 55% of which show up once; 15% to 20% is in the top ten. V lost 7 bases, J lost 5 bases, and 11 bases lay in between. CDR1 is LGHNT and CDR2 is FRNRAP in the germline V gene. The CDR3 runs to 12 residues. This specimen belongs to a study of blood T cells in healthy people across ages. Study-level points and caveats: In the absence of known donor CMV status, changes in expanded clonotypes were possibly confounded. There was a strong correlation between TCR beta diversity and naive T cell percentage.

The chain joins TRBV12-5 to TRBJ2-5; D is unclear. The sequence came from a woman aged 55-70 years in good health. Sequences were obtained from blood. The CDR3: CASAFGGETQYF. The CDR3 DNA reads as TGTGCTAGTGCCTTCGGTGGGGAGACCCAGTACTTC.